This is a list of T cell receptor beta chains from one sample in a study of early T cells in non-severe SARS-CoV-2 infection. One entry per CDR3 protein, called by TCRdb with MiXCR from the 5' RACE reads. The sample has 50,000 to 75,000 distinct CDR3 sequences, 8.8% seen once; the top ten hold roughly 13%. The specimen was whole blood, collected at baseline. The receptor source for this set is an adult who was a healthcare worker with PCR-confirmed SARS-CoV-2 infection or an uninfected control (not recorded which). Both conserved end residues are part of each CDR3. A D gene is named only where the DNA matches it firmly. Rows may omit the clone size; those that give it use once, few, many or a size class.

TGCAGCGTCGATTCGCCCTTTGGGGGGAATGAGCAGTTCTTC	CSVDSPFGGNEQFF	-	TRBV29-1	-	TRBJ2-1
TGTGCCAGCAGGAGAGCCCTTAGAACCTCAAATTCACCCCTCCACTTT	CASRRALRTSNSPLHF	-	TRBV28	many	TRBJ1-6
TGTGCCAGCAGCCCCCGACAGGGGTCCTACGAGCAGTACTTC	CASSPRQGSYEQYF	TRBD1	TRBV11-2	-	TRBJ2-7
TGTGCCAGCAGCGAGACTAGCGGGAGATACGAGCAGTACTTC	CASSETSGRYEQYF	TRBD2	TRBV6-6	many	TRBJ2-7
TGTGCCAGCAGCCCGGGGACTAGCGGGAGGGGCTACTTC	CASSPGTSGRGYF	TRBD2	TRBV7-9	few	TRBJ2-7
TGTGCCAGCTCACCACTAGGGGGGCCGGATGGCTACACCTTC	CASSPLGGPDGYTF	-	TRBV18	once	TRBJ1-2
TGTGCCAGCAGCCAAGATGGAGCTGGTTCGCAGTATTTT	CASSQDGAGSQYF	-	TRBV3-1	few	TRBJ2-3
TGCAGTGCTAGAGAAGGACGGCGGGAGAACACTGAAGCTTTCTTT	CSAREGRRENTEAFF	-	TRBV20-1	many	TRBJ1-1
TGCAGTGCGGGGGACCCCGGGACAGGGGCCAATGAGCAGTTCTTC	CSAGDPGTGANEQFF	TRBD1	TRBV20-1	few	TRBJ2-1
TGTGCCAGCAGTTTAAGGACTAGCGGGAGGGTAAATGAGCAGTTCTTC	CASSLRTSGRVNEQFF	TRBD2	TRBV27	few	TRBJ2-1
TGTGCCAGCTCATCCCCGGACAGGTGGAACACTGAAGCTTTCTTT	CASSSPDRWNTEAFF	TRBD1	TRBV18	-	TRBJ1-1
TGTGCCAGCAGCTTAGGACAGGGGGCACATGAGCAGTTCTTC	CASSLGQGAHEQFF	TRBD1	TRBV11-3	-	TRBJ2-1
TGTGCCAGCAGTTTTGGACAATCTGCCGAAAAACTGTTTTTT	CASSFGQSAEKLFF	-	TRBV6-2/TRBV6-3	few	TRBJ1-4
TGTGCCAGCAGCTTAGTCTTGAGGAATGAGCAGTTCTTC	CASSLVLRNEQFF	-	TRBV11-2	-	TRBJ2-1
TGTGCCGGCGAGGACAGACGTGAAGCTTTCTTT	CAGEDRREAFF	-	TRBV30	few	TRBJ1-1
TGTGCCAGCAGTCCCCCGGCAGGGGGAGGCACAGATACGCAGTATTTT	CASSPPAGGGTDTQYF	TRBD1	TRBV28	-	TRBJ2-3
TGTGCCAGCAAACTGGGGGGGGCCGAGACCCAGTACTTC	CASKLGGAETQYF	-	TRBV7-8	many	TRBJ2-5
TGTGCCAGCAGCTCCGATGGCCGGTTCTTGACAGATACGCAGTATTTT	CASSSDGRFLTDTQYF	-	TRBV5-4	many	TRBJ2-3
TGTGCCAGCAGTCCGATGCGGGAGTTAGGCAATGAGCAGTTCTTC	CASSPMRELGNEQFF	TRBD2	TRBV27	few	TRBJ2-1
TGTGCCAGTGTTTCAGGGAGCGGCACTGAAGCTTTCTTT	CASVSGSGTEAFF	-	TRBV12-3/TRBV12-4	few	TRBJ1-1
TGTGCCAGCACCTCTAAACAGGGTATCTATGGCTACACCTTC	CASTSKQGIYGYTF	-	TRBV5-4	few	TRBJ1-2
TGTGCCACCAATGACGGAACCACAGATACGCAGTATTTT	CATNDGTTDTQYF	-	TRBV24-1	few	TRBJ2-3
TGCAGTGCTAGTTACGGATCCCACTCCTACGAGCAGTACTTC	CSASYGSHSYEQYF	-	TRBV20-1	-	TRBJ2-7
TGCAGCGTTGTAGGCCCGACTAGCGCGAGTCGTTTCTTC	CSVVGPTSASRFF	TRBD2	TRBV29-1	many	TRBJ2-1
TGCAGTGCTTCGGACAGGGAGCCCGGGGAGCTGTTTTTT	CSASDREPGELFF	TRBD1	TRBV20-1	-	TRBJ2-2
TGTGCCAGCAGCCAAGATCTTCCCAGACTCCACACCGGGGAGCTGTTTTTT	CASSQDLPRLHTGELFF	-	TRBV4-2	many	TRBJ2-2
TGCAGTGCTATAAGGAGTGGCAATGAGCAGTTCTTC	CSAIRSGNEQFF	-	TRBV20-1	-	TRBJ2-1
TGTGCCAGCAGCACCAGAGCAGGACTTCAGGAAGAAAAACTGTTTTTT	CASSTRAGLQEEKLFF	-	TRBV5-5	few	TRBJ1-4
TGTGCCAGCAGTTTAAAAGGTCAGGCTGGGCGCACTGAAGCTTTCTTT	CASSLKGQAGRTEAFF	-	TRBV27	-	TRBJ1-1
TGTGCCAGCAGTCCCCTTGGGCCCTACAATGAGCAGTTCTTC	CASSPLGPYNEQFF	-	TRBV12-3/TRBV12-4	few	TRBJ2-1
TGTGCCAGCTCACTAAACCCGGGGGAAAAACTGTTTTTT	CASSLNPGEKLFF	-	TRBV18	-	TRBJ1-4
TGCGGGTGGAACACTGAAGCTTTCTTT	CGWNTEAFF	-	TRBV20-1	-	TRBJ1-1
TGTGCCAGTCGGCCACGGGACCGCACCTACGAGCAGTACTTC	CASRPRDRTYEQYF	-	TRBV10-3	many	TRBJ2-7
TGTGCCAGCAGTCCCCAGTACAATGAGCAGTTCTTC	CASSPQYNEQFF	-	TRBV6-2/TRBV6-3	many	TRBJ2-1
TGCAGCGTTGGCCCAGGGGCGGGTGGCAATCAGCCCCAGCATTTT	CSVGPGAGGNQPQHF	-	TRBV29-1	many	TRBJ1-5
TGTGCCAGCAGCCGCCTCGACAGGGACTATGGCTACACCTTC	CASSRLDRDYGYTF	TRBD1	TRBV3-1	-	TRBJ1-2
TGTGCCAGTAGTTCCGCCCGACTAGCGGGAGTGGGAGATACGCAGTATTTT	CASSSARLAGVGDTQYF	TRBD2	TRBV19	many	TRBJ2-3
TGTGCCAGCAGCTCCCCGGATCACTACAATGAGCAGTTCTTC	CASSSPDHYNEQFF	-	TRBV5-4	-	TRBJ2-1
TGTGCCAGCAGCACAACTTACTCTGGAAACACCATATATTTT	CASSTTYSGNTIYF	-	TRBV27	-	TRBJ1-3
TGCAGTGCGCCTGACTCGAGAACCTACAATGAGCAGTTCTTC	CSAPDSRTYNEQFF	-	TRBV20-1	few	TRBJ2-1
TGCAGTGCTGTTCCGGGACAGGGAGATCAGCCCCAGCATTTT	CSAVPGQGDQPQHF	TRBD1	TRBV20-1	-	TRBJ1-5
TGCAGTGCTAGAGATGTTGGCGGGTCCTACGAGCAGTACTTC	CSARDVGGSYEQYF	-	TRBV20-1	many	TRBJ2-7
TGTGCCAGCAGTGAACCTATCGTAATTGTGAAGCAGTTCTTC	CASSEPIVIVKQFF	-	TRBV6-1	few	TRBJ2-1
TGTGCCAGCAGCTTAGGTGACGGAAGAGCCAAAAACATTCAGTACTTC	CASSLGDGRAKNIQYF	-	TRBV7-2	-	TRBJ2-4
TGTGCCAGCAGCCCTAGTACATCTAGCACAGATACGCAGTATTTT	CASSPSTSSTDTQYF	-	TRBV7-9	few	TRBJ2-3
TGTGCCAGCAGCCTTGTCCTAGCGGGAGGAACCAATGAGCAGTTCTTC	CASSLVLAGGTNEQFF	TRBD2	TRBV4-2	few	TRBJ2-1
TGTGCCAGCAGCCAACTGCTCCGGGGGGCCGCCTCCTACGAGCAGTACTTC	CASSQLLRGAASYEQYF	-	TRBV7-8	many	TRBJ2-7
TGTGCCAGCAGTTTATATGGGACATCATACCAAGAGACCCAGTACTTC	CASSLYGTSYQETQYF	-	TRBV12-3/TRBV12-4	-	TRBJ2-5
TGTGCCAGCACTCCCCCTGGGACAAGGAGACAGGGGGCAACCTACGAGCAGTACTTC	CASTPPGTRRQGATYEQYF	TRBD1	TRBV25-1	-	TRBJ2-7
TGTGCCAGCAGCTTCGAGACTAGCTACGAGCAGTACTTC	CASSFETSYEQYF	-	TRBV11-2	few	TRBJ2-7
TGTGCCAGCTCACCACAGGATCAGGACGGGACTGAAGCTTTCTTT	CASSPQDQDGTEAFF	-	TRBV18	-	TRBJ1-1